What follows are 20 T cell receptor beta chains derived from one specimen sequenced in a study of radiotherapy plus CTLA-4 blockade in lung cancer. The assay was immunoSEQ multiplex PCR, and TCRdb's table has in-frame clones only and misses some. The data show 45,000 to 75,000 clones, with about 80% seen just once and roughly 4% held by the top ten. The input for sequencing was peripheral blood, taken from a patient treated with radiotherapy plus ipilimumab. The receptors here all came from a human donor with non-small cell lung cancer who had a partial response to radiotherapy plus ipilimumab.

The rearrangement uses TRBV30 and TRBJ1-6, with TRBD1 matching 7 bases. The CDR3 is 19 amino acids. V was clipped by 0 bases and J by 0 bases; unmatched bases: 11. The germline CDR1 and CDR2 sequences are GTSNPN and SVGIG (reference sequence). The chain's CDR3 is CAWSVHRLDRTSYNSPLHF. As DNA, the CDR3 is TGTGCCTGGAGTGTACATCGTCTGGACAGGACCTCCTATAATTCACCCCTCCACTTT.

This clone has just one count. The chain is built from TRBV30 and TRBJ1-2; possibly TRBD1 for D (5 bases). With 3 bases removed from V and 6 bases from J, the gap between germline ends came to 14 bases. Germline V lookup: CDR1 GTSNPN, CDR2 SVGIG (reference sequence). This CDR3 region has 13 residues. For the CDR3, the DNA is TGTGCCTGGAGCGTGACAGAAGTTCATGGCTACACCTTC. As protein: CAWSVTEVHGYTF.

The chain carries TRBV5-8 and TRBJ2-1; weak D call: TRBD2 (6 bases). Trimming removed 2 bases from V and 1 base from J, with 10 bases in between. CDR1 is SGHTS and CDR2 is YDEGEE in the germline V gene. The CDR3 extends over 15 amino acids. The CDR3 coding sequence is TGTGCCAGCAGCTTATTGCGGGGTTCCTACAATGAGCAGTTCTTC. As protein: CASSLLRGSYNEQFF. Drawing the rest from reference TRBV5-8 and TRBJ2-1, the complete variable domain is EAGVTQSPTHLIKTRGQQATLRCSPISGHTSVYWYQQALGLGLQFLLWYDEGEERNRGNFPPRFSGRQFPNYSSELNVNALELEDSALYLCASSLLRGSYNEQFFGPGTRLTVL.

This rearrangement joins TRBV19 to TRBJ2-5; 7 nucleotides match TRBD1. CDR1 and CDR2 from the germline V gene are LNHDA and SQIVND (reference sequence). The CDR3 is 14 residues long. After removal of 4 bases from V and 7 bases from J, the junction contained 9 bases not matched to a gene. Here the CDR3 DNA reads TGTGCCAGTAGTAACGGACAGGCGCGATGGACCCAGTACTTC. Protein sequence: CASSNGQARWTQYF.

This rearrangement joins TRBV11-1 to TRBJ2-5; no clear D gene. The germline V and J ends were trimmed by 5 bases and 4 bases, with 8 bases remaining between them. The CDR3 is made up of 12 amino acids. CDR1 SGHAT and CDR2 FQDESV come from the germline V gene (reference sequence). This CDR3 is CASSPSRETQYF. CDR3 bases: TGTGCCAGCAGCCCGAGTAGAGAGACCCAGTACTTC.

V usage is TRBV7-2 and J usage is TRBJ2-3, with 11 bases identical to TRBD2. V lost 6 bases, J lost 13 bases, and 9 bases stayed unmatched. The CDR3 consists of 13 residues. The germline CDR1 and CDR2 sequences are SGHTA and FQGNSA. The CDR3 bases are TGTGCCAGCAGGAAAATAGCGGGGGGGCCCGAGTATTTT. Its protein product is CASRKIAGGPEYF.

J is TRBJ1-6 and V is TRBV11-2, with 7 bases that match TRBD1. V gave up 5 bases and J gave up 6 bases; unmatched junction bases: 7. The CDR3 consists of 15 residues. Per germline, CDR1 SGHAT and CDR2 FQNNGV. CDR3 coding DNA: TGTGCCAGCAGCCCCGGGACAGCCTTTAATTCACCCCTCCACTTT. It specifies CASSPGTAFNSPLHF.

J is TRBJ2-5 and V is TRBV6-5, with 7 bases that match TRBD2. The V gene's germline CDR1 is MNHEY and CDR2 SVGAGI. Losses at the gene ends were 4 bases for V and 4 bases for J; bases not matched to a gene: 12. The CDR3 is made up of 16 amino acids. CDR3: CASSSPVAGGSETQYF. The CDR3 region has the DNA TGTGCCAGCAGTTCCCCTGTAGCCGGGGGGTCAGAGACCCAGTACTTC.

CDR3 in DNA: TGTGCCAGCACCTCAGACGGGACAGAGACCTACGAGCAGTACTTC. This codes for CASTSDGTETYEQYF. This sequence joins TRBV5-8 and TRBJ2-7; TRBD1 aligns across 7 bases. V shed 6 bases and J 2 bases; nucleotides not matched to a gene: 11. Germline values: CDR1 SGHTS, CDR2 YDEGEE. The CDR3 loop spans 15 amino acids.

The chain has TRBV6-5 and TRBJ1-1; TRBD1 is a possible D gene (5 bases). This CDR3 region has 15 residues. Germline V CDR1 and CDR2: MNHEY, SVGAGI. V lost 0 bases to trimming and J lost 4 bases, with 12 bases between them. The CDR3 DNA reads as TGTGCCAGCAGTTACTCGGGGGGATCGGGCACTGAAGCTTTCTTT. Protein sequence: CASSYSGGSGTEAFF.

Turning to this clone: This sample also contains other DNA sequences that code for the same CDR3. The rearrangement joins TRBV5-1 to TRBJ2-7, with TRBD1 identical over 10 bases. V lost 0 bases, J lost 4 bases, and 4 bases stayed unmatched. The germline V gene has CDR1 SGHRS and CDR2 YFSETQ. The CDR3 consists of 15 residues. CDR3 region: CASSLGQGAFYEQYF. CDR3 in DNA: TGCGCCAGCAGCTTGGGACAGGGGGCGTTTTACGAGCAGTACTTC.

The chain uses TRBV5-4 and TRBJ1-4; D is possibly TRBD1 (6 bases). V shed 0 bases and J shed 8 bases, with 17 bases lying between them. Germline CDR1 is SGHNT and CDR2 is YYREEE (reference sequence). The CDR3 covers 16 residues. CDR3 sequence (DNA): TGTGCCAGCAGCTTGGGGACAGTTAAGGGAGTCGAAAAACTGTTTTTT. This codes for CASSLGTVKGVEKLFF.

The chain has TRBV6-5 and TRBJ2-1, with a weak D call TRBD2 (6 bases). Germline lookup yields CDR1 MNHEY and CDR2 SVGAGI. This CDR3 spans 14 amino acids. The V and J ends lost 8 bases and 5 bases respectively, with 16 bases between them. The CDR3 DNA reads as TGTGCCAGCGCTACTGGGGGGTCCCACAATGAGCAGTTCTTC. Encoded protein: CASATGGSHNEQFF.

This clone is a singleton in its sample. This chain joins TRBV14 and TRBJ2-5, with 7 bases that match TRBD1. The CDR3 runs 15 residues. CDR1 and CDR2 (germline): SGHDN, FVKESK. Trimming removed 0 bases from V and 9 bases from J; junction bases left unmatched: 10. The CDR3 DNA sequence: TGTGCCAGCAGCCAAGATAGGGGACAGTTCGGTGCCCAGTACTTC. Amino acids: CASSQDRGQFGAQYF.

The V gene is TRBV4-1, the J gene TRBJ2-7; D might be TRBD2 (5 bases). V shed 0 bases and J shed 3 bases, with 12 bases lying between them. The CDR3 sequence is 15 residues long. CDR1 is MGHRA and CDR2 is YSYEKL in the germline V gene. CDR3 residues: CASSQESGHDYEQYF. CDR3 sequence (DNA): TGCGCCAGCAGCCAAGAGAGCGGCCACGACTACGAGCAGTACTTC.

The rearrangement uses TRBV29-1 and TRBJ2-2; maybe TRBD1 (5 bases). The CDR3 totals 14 residues. V was cut by 7 bases and J by 2 bases, with 14 bases left in between. Looked up from germline, CDR1 is SQVTM and CDR2 is ANQGSEA. In DNA form, the CDR3 reads TGCAGCGCCCCCCTCGACAGAAACACCGGGGAGCTGTTTTTT. It yields the protein CSAPLDRNTGELFF.

This clone was counted once. This chain connects TRBV12-5 to TRBJ2-7, with TRBD1 as a possible D gene (6 bases). Germline V CDR1 and CDR2: LGHNT, FRNRAP. Trimming stripped 4 bases from V and 4 bases from J, with 11 bases between. The CDR3 contains 13 residues. The CDR3 loop reads CASGWGPPYEQYF. DNA of the CDR3: TGTGCTAGTGGTTGGGGGCCTCCATACGAGCAGTACTTC. The full variable domain, its missing parts supplied by reference TRBV12-5 and TRBJ2-7, is DARVTQTPRHKVTEMGQEVTMRCQPILGHNTVFWYRQTMMQGLELLAYFRNRAPLDDSGMPKDRFSAEMPDATLATLKIQPSEPRDSAVYFCASGWGPPYEQYFGPGTRLTVT.

V gene TRBV5-1 combines with J gene TRBJ1-3; a possible D gene is TRBD1 (5 bases). Germline V gives CDR1 SGHRS, CDR2 YFSETQ. V was shortened by 4 bases and J by 3 bases, with 11 bases between the two germline ends. This CDR3 contains 14 residues. The CDR3 is CASSREGSGNTIYF. As DNA, the CDR3 is TGCGCCAGCAGCCGGGAGGGGAGTGGAAACACCATATATTTT.

V and J are TRBV7-2 and TRBJ2-1; TRBD2 agrees at 15 bases. V gave up 5 bases and J gave up 7 bases; unmatched junction bases: 6. This CDR3 contains 16 residues. CDR1 SGHTA and CDR2 FQGNSA come from the germline V gene. CDR3 DNA: TGTGCCAGCAGCGAGATTGGGACTAGCGGGGGGAATGAGCAGTTCTTC. Its protein product is CASSEIGTSGGNEQFF.

The J gene is TRBJ2-7, the V gene TRBV11-2, with TRBD1 identical over 8 bases. The CDR3 consists of 17 residues. Germline V gives CDR1 SGHAT, CDR2 FQNNGV. V gave up 1 base and J gave up 5 bases; unmatched junction bases: 13. CDR3: CASSLAPWRTGSHEQYF. DNA for the CDR3: TGTGCCAGCAGCTTAGCCCCCTGGCGGACAGGGTCTCACGAGCAGTACTTC. Full variable domain (remainder filled in from reference TRBV11-2 and TRBJ2-7): EAGVAQSPRYKIIEKRQSVAFWCNPISGHATLYWYQQILGQGPKLLIQFQNNGVVDDSQLPKDRFSAERLKGVDSTLKIQPAKLEDSAVYLCASSLAPWRTGSHEQYFGPGTRLTVT.